Listed below are T cell receptor beta chains from one sample, sequenced in a study of CD8 T cells in ankylosing spondylitis. From the 5' RACE reads, TCRdb called clonotypes with MiXCR, one entry per CDR3 protein. The sample contains around 230,000 distinct CDR3 sequences, approximately 8% of which appear only once. The source material was blood, either unsorted or a sorted T cell fraction (not recorded which). The receptor set was obtained from a female donor with ankylosing spondylitis or in good health (not recorded which). CDR3s include the opening cysteine and the closing phenylalanine or tryptophan. Fields, in order: D gene, clone size, J gene, V gene, CDR3 DNA, CDR3 protein. D genes are given only for firm matches. Clone size is given for some rows only: seen once, a few or many times, or a class if the clone is expanded.

TRBD1 . TRBJ2-1 TRBV5-1 TGCGCCAGCACCCACGGGGGGACAGGGGGCGATGAGCAGTTCTTC CASTHGGTGGDEQFF
. few TRBJ2-5 TRBV27 TGTGCCAGCAGTTCCGCAGGGGCAGGCGAGACCCAGTACTTC CASSSAGAGETQYF
. many TRBJ2-3 TRBV3-1 TGTGCCAGCAGCCACGGGACTGCAGATACGCAGTATTTT CASSHGTADTQYF
. many TRBJ2-7 TRBV3-1 TGTGCCAGCAGCCAAGGAGGGGAGCAGTACTTC CASSQGGEQYF
. many TRBJ1-2 TRBV6-5 TGTGCCAGCAGGCTCGGGGGTTCTAACTATGGCTACACCTTC CASRLGGSNYGYTF
. many TRBJ2-3 TRBV28 TGTGCCAGCAGCCTGAGACGGTTCACAGATACGCAGTATTTT CASSLRRFTDTQYF
TRBD1 many TRBJ2-3 TRBV20-1 TGCAGTGCTAGAGATCGGGACAGGGGGAGCACAGATACGCAGTATTTT CSARDRDRGSTDTQYF
. . TRBJ2-5 TRBV6-5 TGTGCCAGCAGTTACAGGGCTCGGGAGACCCAGTACTTC CASSYRARETQYF
TRBD2 . TRBJ2-1 TRBV11-3 TGTGCCAGCAGCTTCGGGACTAGCGGGAGGTGGGGTGAGCAGTTCTTC CASSFGTSGRWGEQFF
TRBD1 many TRBJ2-7 TRBV18 TGTGCCAGCTCACACCGGGACAGGGGATACGAGCAGTACTTC CASSHRDRGYEQYF
. many TRBJ1-5 TRBV6-6 TGTGCCAGCAAACCGAGTCAAAACAATCAGCCCCAGCATTTT CASKPSQNNQPQHF
TRBD1 many TRBJ1-5 TRBV28 TGTGCCAGCAGAGTAACAGGGGAATACCAGCCCCAGCATTTT CASRVTGEYQPQHF
TRBD1 few TRBJ2-2 TRBV7-9 TGTGCCAGCAGCCGCGCGACAGGGTACGGGGAGCTGTTTTTT CASSRATGYGELFF